A single sample gave rise to the 13 T cell receptor beta chains below, sequenced in a study of T cells expressing NK-cell markers. From its re-call of the 5' RACE reads, TCRdb lists each CDR3 protein once, without DNA. The sample table includes some 450,000 distinct CDR3 sequences. The sequenced sample was blood T cells: a sorted CD56 or NKG2C T cell subset, CD4+ or CD8+ T cells, or bulk PBMC T cells (not recorded which). The receptors were gathered from a woman between 18 and 75 years old in good health.

The chain joins TRBV27 to TRBJ2-2; TCRdb selects TRBD2, and the lack of DNA leaves this call unchecked. The germline gives CDR1 MNHEY, CDR2 SMNVEV (reference sequence). There are 17 residues in the CDR3. This CDR3 is CASSLRGAGGGNGELFF.

This chain joins TRBV2 and TRBJ2-5. The CDR3 spans 12 residues. Germline CDR1 SNHLY, CDR2 FYNNEI. The CDR3 loop reads CASDLDQETQYF.

The rearrangement joins TRBV6-2 or TRBV6-3 to TRBJ1-5; the D call of TRBD1 rests on TCRdb alone, since no DNA is present to check it. Germline V gives CDR1 MNHEY, CDR2 SVGEGT. This CDR3 comprises 15 residues. The CDR3 is CASSYNRVDNQPQHF.

The chain combines TRBV29-1 with TRBJ2-1; the TRBD2 assignment by TCRdb is unverifiable without DNA. There are 15 residues in the CDR3. Germline V lookup: CDR1 SQVTM, CDR2 ANQGSEA. CDR3 sequence reads: CSVAARLSSYNEQFF.

The chain links TRBV20-1 to TRBJ1-4. CDR1 is DFQATT, CDR2 SNEGSKA, per germline (reference sequence). The length of the CDR3 is 15 residues. Here the CDR3 reads CSARDLGSTNEKLFF.

The V and J genes are TRBV20-1 and TRBJ1-2. CDR1 is DFQATT and CDR2 is SNEGSKA in the germline V gene (reference sequence). The length of the CDR3 is 13 residues. The CDR3 spells CSASATSNYGYTF.

The rearrangement uses TRBV7-9 and TRBJ2-3. CDR3 length: 13 amino acids. The V gene's germline CDR1 is SEHNR and CDR2 FQNEAQ (reference sequence). CDR3 protein: CASSLASTDTQYF.

This chain connects TRBV6-2 or TRBV6-3 to TRBJ2-3; TCRdb proposes TRBD1, but this gene call is untestable without DNA. Per the germline V gene, CDR1 is MNHEY and CDR2 is SVGEGT. The CDR3 is 15 amino acids. The CDR3 sequence is CASSPGTGGSDTQYF.

This chain uses TRBV7-8 with TRBJ2-7; the D call from TCRdb, TRBD2, cannot be confirmed without DNA. Germline V gene data show CDR1 as SGHVS and CDR2 as FQNEAQ. There are 14 residues in the CDR3. The CDR3 loop is CASSLGDSQYEQYF.

The V call is TRBV5-1, the J call TRBJ1-4; TCRdb gives TRBD1 as the D gene, but with no DNA this cannot be confirmed. CDR1 and CDR2 (germline): SGHRS, YFSETQ. This CDR3 is built from 14 residues. The CDR3 spells CASSSDSFNEKLFF.

The rearrangement joins TRBV9 to TRBJ2-5; TCRdb proposes TRBD2, but this gene call is untestable without DNA. From germline, CDR1 is SGDLS and CDR2 YYNGEE. The CDR3 extends over 14 amino acids. This CDR3 reads CASSAGGGVETQYF.

The chain couples TRBV6-1 to TRBJ2-3; as DNA is missing, the TRBD2 call by TCRdb cannot be tested. CDR1 is MNHNS and CDR2 is SASEGT in the germline V gene. The CDR3 is made up of 15 amino acids. The CDR3: CASSPSGRRADTQYF.

The rearrangement uses TRBV10-3 and TRBJ1-5. The CDR3 length is 13 residues. CDR1 ENHRY and CDR2 SYGVKD come from the germline V gene. CDR3 in amino acids: CAISESTSQPQHF.